These T cell receptor beta chains were read from a single sample in a study of T cell repertoires in cytomegalovirus infection. TCRdb independently ran MiXCR on the reads; one entry per CDR3 protein. The sample lists almost 550,000 distinct CDR3 sequences; approximately 15% were seen once. Material for sequencing was CD8+ T cells from PBMCs. These receptors came from a human donor in good health (CMV status not recorded). Some clones in this sample may be carry-over from other donors' samples. Each CDR3 is given with its conserved first and last residue. The order of the fields is J gene, D gene, V gene, clone size, CDR3 protein, CDR3 DNA. D genes are given only for firm matches. Clone size is not always given. Where it is, it says once, few, many or a class for expanded clones.

>TRBJ1-6|TRBD1|TRBV6-5|many
CASRWDRTDNSPLHF
TGTGCCAGCAGATGGGACAGGACCGATAATTCACCCCTCCACTTT
>TRBJ1-5|NA|TRBV7-8|many
CASSLEMTKSPQHF
TGTGCCAGCAGCCTAGAAATGACAAAATCGCCCCAGCATTTT
>TRBJ1-2|NA|TRBV4-2|few
CASSQWETRVGYTF
TGTGCCAGCAGCCAATGGGAAACGAGGGTTGGCTACACCTTC
>TRBJ1-4|NA|TRBV7-9|many
CASSLAPETNEKLFF
TGTGCCAGCAGCTTAGCCCCCGAGACTAATGAAAAACTGTTTTTT
>TRBJ1-5|NA|TRBV4-1|NA
CASSQAYNGQPQHF
TGCGCCAGCAGCCAAGCTTACAATGGTCAGCCCCAGCATTTT
>TRBJ1-4|TRBD1|TRBV6-2/TRBV6-3|many
CASSNRDREEKLFF
TGTGCCAGCAGTAACCGGGACAGGGAAGAAAAACTGTTTTTT
>TRBJ2-7|NA|TRBV6-1|many
CASSEVDTGRDEYF
TGTGCCAGCAGTGAGGTCGACACCGGACGGGATGAGTACTTC
>TRBJ2-1|NA|TRBV6-1|NA
CASSEAFTYNEQFF
TGTGCCAGCAGTGAAGCGTTCACTTACAATGAGCAGTTCTTC
>TRBJ2-5|TRBD2|TRBV20-1|few
CSATRGSGGAEETQYF
TGCAGTGCTACACGGGGTAGCGGGGGGGCGGAAGAGACCCAGTACTTC
>TRBJ2-5|NA|TRBV7-9|many
CASSGGFTETQYF
TGTGCCAGCAGCGGGGGCTTTACGGAAACCCAGTACTTC
>TRBJ2-1|TRBD2|TRBV7-9|many
CASSLRLAGGSKEQFF
TGTGCCAGCAGCTTAAGGCTAGCGGGGGGATCGAAGGAGCAGTTCTTC
>TRBJ2-5|TRBD1|TRBV28|few
CASSPRDRFRETQYF
TGTGCCAGCAGTCCCCGGGACAGGTTTCGAGAGACCCAGTACTTC
>TRBJ2-1|NA|TRBV7-7|many
CASSSLRGAYNEQFF
TGTGCCAGCAGCTCCTTGCGGGGAGCCTACAATGAGCAGTTCTTC
>TRBJ2-5|TRBD2|TRBV3-1|few
CASSQVVTSVEETQYF
TGTGCCAGCAGCCAAGTAGTAACTAGCGTCGAAGAGACCCAGTACTTC
>TRBJ1-5|NA|TRBV12-3/TRBV12-4|NA
CASSSFAGDLNQPQHF
TGTGCCAGCAGCTCATTCGCCGGGGACCTCAATCAGCCCCAGCATTTT
>TRBJ1-1|TRBD1|TRBV10-3|many
CAIRSRLTGGNTEAFF
TGTGCCATCAGATCCAGGCTTACAGGGGGGAACACTGAAGCTTTCTTT
>TRBJ2-5|TRBD2|TRBV28|many
CASGTPRAGTQETQYF
TGTGCCAGCGGAACGCCCCGAGCGGGGACCCAAGAGACCCAGTACTTC
>TRBJ1-1|TRBD1|TRBV12-5|many
CASGLAIFLGQESEAFF
TGTGCTAGTGGTTTGGCTATTTTTCTGGGACAGGAGTCTGAAGCTTTCTTT
>TRBJ1-2|TRBD1|TRBV14|many
CASSRSQGAKGYTF
TGTGCCAGCAGCCGCAGTCAGGGGGCAAAAGGCTACACCTTC
>TRBJ2-2|NA|TRBV19|few
CASSMGKRVPIQNTGELFF
TGTGCCAGTAGTATGGGGAAAAGGGTCCCCATCCAAAACACCGGGGAGCTGTTTTTT
>TRBJ1-1|TRBD1|TRBV14|NA
CASSSGTGLRAFF
TGTGCCAGCAGCTCCGGGACAGGGTTGAGGGCTTTCTTT
>TRBJ2-3|NA|TRBV12-3/TRBV12-4|few
CASSPEADTQYF
TGTGCCAGCAGTCCGGAAGCAGATACGCAGTATTTT
>TRBJ2-7|TRBD2|TRBV5-5|many
CASSLLAGAPYEQYF
TGTGCCAGCAGCTTACTAGCGGGAGCTCCCTACGAGCAGTACTTC
>TRBJ2-7|NA|TRBV28|few
CASSPPWTYEQYF
TGTGCCAGCAGTCCACCCTGGACCTACGAGCAGTACTTC
>TRBJ2-7|TRBD1|TRBV7-6|many
CASSLERGQGSYEQYF
TGTGCCAGCAGCTTAGAGAGAGGACAGGGCTCCTACGAGCAGTACTTC
>TRBJ1-1|TRBD1|TRBV29-1|few
CSVLRGGIMNTEAFF
TGCAGCGTCCTTCGAGGGGGCATAATGAACACTGAAGCTTTCTTT
>TRBJ2-1|TRBD1|TRBV10-3|many
CAISGGTGSSYNEQFF
TGTGCCATCAGTGGAGGGACAGGGAGCTCCTACAATGAGCAGTTCTTC
>TRBJ2-2|NA|TRBV30|NA
CAWSAGAGELFF
TGTGCCTGGAGTGCTGGGGCCGGGGAGCTGTTTTTT
>TRBJ2-7|TRBD1|TRBV6-1|many
CASNSPGTGGPQQYF
TGTGCCAGCAATTCCCCGGGGACAGGGGGCCCCCAGCAGTACTTC
>TRBJ1-1|NA|TRBV20-1|NA
CSAGEVGARTEAFF
TGCAGTGCGGGAGAGGTGGGGGCGAGGACTGAAGCTTTCTTT
>TRBJ1-5|NA|TRBV27|few
CASSSTSSGYPQHF
TGTGCCAGCAGCAGCACTAGTAGCGGCTATCCCCAGCATTTT
>TRBJ1-6|TRBD1|TRBV11-2|many
CASSPTHDREASPLHF
TGTGCCAGCAGCCCGACACATGACAGGGAAGCTTCACCCCTCCACTTT
>TRBJ2-1|TRBD1|TRBV9|NA
CASSGDPGQGKFYNEQFF
TGTGCCAGCAGCGGGGACCCCGGACAGGGTAAATTCTACAATGAGCAGTTCTTC
>TRBJ1-4|TRBD1|TRBV7-9|NA
CASSRRQGHEKLFF
TGTGCCAGCAGCCGGCGACAGGGTCATGAAAAACTGTTTTTT
>TRBJ2-1|TRBD1|TRBV28|few
CASSSLTSGQVYNEQFF
TGTGCCAGCAGTTCGCTCACTTCGGGACAGGTTTACAATGAGCAGTTCTTC
>TRBJ2-1|TRBD1|TRBV28|few
CASSPRPGTGDEQFF
TGTGCCAGCAGTCCCCGTCCCGGGACAGGCGATGAGCAGTTCTTC
>TRBJ2-4|TRBD1|TRBV5-1|NA
CASSSTTGETKNIQYF
TGCGCCAGCAGCTCAACGACAGGGGAGACCAAAAACATTCAGTACTTC
>TRBJ2-5|NA|TRBV28|few
CASSSRAGISGWQETQYF
TGTGCCAGCAGTTCCCGCGCCGGGATCAGCGGGTGGCAAGAGACCCAGTACTTC
>TRBJ2-7|TRBD1|TRBV20-1|few
CSARRTGSTAYEQYF
TGCAGTGCTAGAAGGACAGGGAGTACAGCCTACGAGCAGTACTTC
>TRBJ2-7|NA|TRBV12-3/TRBV12-4|many
CASSTGPYMSLYEQYF
TGTGCCAGCAGTACCGGGCCCTACATGTCCCTCTACGAGCAGTACTTC
>TRBJ2-5|TRBD2|TRBV28|NA
CASSNQAGRQETQYF
TGTGCCAGCAGTAACCAAGCGGGGCGACAAGAGACCCAGTACTTC
>TRBJ2-1|NA|TRBV28|many
CASSLELIYNEQFF
TGTGCCAGCAGTTTGGAACTAATCTACAATGAGCAGTTCTTC
>TRBJ2-7|NA|TRBV27|many
CASSSALSSYEQYF
TGTGCCAGCAGTTCGGCCCTAAGCTCCTACGAGCAGTACTTC
>TRBJ2-2|NA|TRBV4-1|NA
CASNPRQVTGELFF
TGCGCCAGCAACCCCCGACAGGTCACCGGGGAGCTGTTTTTT
>TRBJ1-2|NA|TRBV5-1|few
CASSLQGYGYTF
TGCGCCAGCAGCCTTCAGGGGTATGGCTACACCTTC
>TRBJ2-7|NA|TRBV5-4|few
CASSLEQGAEQYF
TGTGCCAGCAGCTTGGAACAGGGTGCCGAGCAGTACTTC